The 13 T cell receptor beta chains given below trace back to one sample, sequenced in a study of shared clonotypes between healthy human individuals. Produced via immunoSEQ multiplex PCR; TCRdb's table is partial and in-frame only. Counted here are around 2,000,000 clones, over 85% occurring once; the ten biggest clones make up 0.85% to 1.3%. The naive CD8 subset, CD45RO-negative cells positively selected for CCR7, excluded terminally differentiated effector memory CD45RA+ cells. The sample taken for sequencing was naive CD8+ T cells sorted from blood. These receptors came from a man between 18 and 29 years old in good health.

V is TRBV10-2 and J is TRBJ1-5; D may be TRBD1 (6 bases). Between the trimmed V and J ends, which lost 11 bases and 3 bases, there was a span of 23 bases. The CDR3 is 16 residues long. Germline V gene data show CDR1 as WSHSY and CDR2 as SAAADI. The CDR3 spells CAGTRQDGEHNQPQHF. The CDR3 DNA is TGCGCCGGGACTCGACAGGACGGGGAACACAATCAGCCCCAGCATTTT.

The CDR3 DNA is TGCGCCAGCAGGCCCCGGGACAGGGACGACGAGCAGTACTTC. Residues: CASRPRDRDDEQYF. The chain joins TRBV5-1 to TRBJ2-7; the match to TRBD1 covers 9 bases. Germline values: CDR1 SGHRS, CDR2 YFSETQ. The CDR3 sequence is 14 residues long. Trimming removed 5 bases from V and 5 bases from J; junction bases left unmatched: 8. The full variable domain, in which reference TRBV5-1 and TRBJ2-7 provide the parts outside the CDR3, is KAGVTQTPRYLIKTRGQQVTLSCSPISGHRSVSWYQQTPGQGLQFLFEYFSETQRNKGNFPGRFSGRQFSNSRSEMNVSTLELGDSALYLCASRPRDRDDEQYFGPGTRLTVT.

This chain links TRBV18 with TRBJ1-2, with D unresolved. From germline, CDR1 is KGHSH and CDR2 LQKENI. The V gene lost 2 bases and the J gene lost 8 bases, with 15 bases spanning the gap. The CDR3 contains 14 residues. CDR3 DNA sequence: TGTGCCAGCTCACCAGGGCACGATAATAGAGGCTACACCTTC. Translated, it gives CASSPGHDNRGYTF.

A note on this clone: The same CDR3 is also encoded by other DNA sequences in this sample. CDR3: CASSEGGRGNQPQHF. The CDR3, as DNA: TGTGCCAGCAGTGAAGGGGGGAGGGGAAATCAGCCCCAGCATTTT. The chain carries TRBV25-1 and TRBJ1-5; a weak D match, TRBD1 (5 bases). The CDR3 covers 15 residues. V lost 2 bases and J 4 bases, leaving 12 bases between the germline ends. Germline lookup yields CDR1 MGHDK and CDR2 SYGVNS.

The chain recombines TRBV28 with TRBJ1-2; maybe TRBD1 (6 bases). V lost 7 bases to trimming and J lost 4 bases, with 19 bases between them. Germline loops: CDR1 MDHEN, CDR2 SYDVKM. The CDR3 runs to 15 residues. CDR3 nucleotide sequence: TGTGCCAGCACCAAAACAGGGTGGACTCCCTATGGCTACACCTTC. Protein sequence: CASTKTGWTPYGYTF.

The chain uses TRBV5-5 and TRBJ1-6; the D gene is possibly TRBD1 (5 bases). This CDR3 region has 17 residues. Germline V gene lookup returns CDR1 SGHKS and CDR2 YYEKEE (reference sequence). The germline V and J ends were trimmed by 2 bases and 3 bases, with 15 bases remaining between them. CDR3 sequence (DNA): TGTGCCAGCAGCTTAATAGGGCAGGGCGACTATAATTCACCCCTCCACTTT. Its protein is CASSLIGQGDYNSPLHF.

The V and J genes are TRBV4-1 and TRBJ2-7; D not resolved. Germline loops: CDR1 MGHRA, CDR2 YSYEKL. Deletions cut 1 base from V and 3 bases from J, with 7 bases between. The length of the CDR3 is 13 residues. The CDR3, as DNA: TGCGCCAGCAGCCAAGCGGCGTACTACGAGCAGTACTTC. Translated, it gives CASSQAAYYEQYF.

The chain carries TRBV7-9 and TRBJ2-7, with 10 nucleotides matching TRBD1. This CDR3 region has 14 residues. CDR1 and CDR2 from the germline V gene are SEHNR and FQNEAQ (reference sequence). The V and J ends lost 5 bases and 6 bases, in that order; junction bases with no gene match: 7. DNA of the CDR3: TGTGCCAGCAGCCACACGGGACAGGGGACCGAGCAGTACTTC. Its translation: CASSHTGQGTEQYF.

This chain uses TRBV10-3 with TRBJ2-2; 10 bases map to TRBD1. V trimming: 7 bases; J trimming: 4 bases; junction bases outside the gene matches: 15. This CDR3 region has 18 residues. Germline lookup yields CDR1 ENHRY and CDR2 SYGVKD. CDR3 in DNA: TGTGCCATCAACCTCCAGACAGGGGGCCCCGGTGGCACCGGGGAGCTGTTTTTT. This translates into CAINLQTGGPGGTGELFF.

The CDR3 DNA follows: TGTGCCAGCAGCTTATATAGGGAGCCGAACACCGGGGAGCTGTTTTTT. This encodes CASSLYREPNTGELFF. The rearrangement links TRBV11-2 to TRBJ2-2; D might be TRBD2 (5 bases). The V gene lost 2 bases and the J gene lost 0 bases, with 10 bases spanning the gap. In germline, CDR1 is SGHAT, CDR2 FQNNGV. CDR3 length equals 16 residues.

The rearrangement links TRBV6-5 to TRBJ2-7; tentatively, D is TRBD2 (7 bases). The CDR3 has 15 residues. Germline loops: CDR1 MNHEY, CDR2 SVGAGI. V dropped 8 bases and J dropped 4 bases, with 21 bases sitting between them. CDR3 in DNA: TGTGCCAGCGGCGATTTGACGGGGGGCCTTTACGAGCAGTACTTC. Its protein product is CASGDLTGGLYEQYF.

The rearrangement links TRBV7-9 to TRBJ2-7; 10 nucleotides agree with TRBD1. CDR1 is SEHNR, CDR2 FQNEAQ, per germline (reference sequence). This CDR3 is built from 15 residues. V was pared by 5 bases and J by 3 bases, with 7 bases of the junction left unmatched. CDR3 region: CASSASGTGDYEQYF. CDR3 coding DNA: TGTGCCAGCAGCGCCTCCGGGACAGGGGACTACGAGCAGTACTTC.

This chain uses TRBV11-2 with TRBJ1-4, with unresolved D. Germline CDR1 is SGHAT and CDR2 is FQNNGV. V gave up 0 bases and J gave up 3 bases, with 11 bases separating them. This CDR3 has 16 residues. The CDR3 protein is CASSLDPGRSNEKLFF. The CDR3 nucleotides read TGTGCCAGCAGCTTAGATCCCGGAAGATCTAATGAAAAACTGTTTTTT. Based on the CDR3 plus reference TRBV11-2 and TRBJ1-4, the full variable domain is EAGVAQSPRYKIIEKRQSVAFWCNPISGHATLYWYQQILGQGPKLLIQFQNNGVVDDSQLPKDRFSAERLKGVDSTLKIQPAKLEDSAVYLCASSLDPGRSNEKLFFGSGTQLSVL.